The present T cell receptor (beta chain) was sequenced within a study of CD8+ T cells in alopecia areata. As for the study in general: Treated individuals took tofacitinib by mouth, 5 to 10 mg twice daily. Severity among treated patients was scored by the percentage of scalp area affected.

In each case, RNA was isolated and then reverse transcribed into cDNA as the sequencing template. Profiling relied on immunoSEQ multiplex PCR, and the TCRdb table lists in-frame clones only, not all of them. The sample carries about 180,000 clones, 40% to 65% recorded once. This clone came up a few times. As for treatment: oral pan-JAK inhibitor, 5-10 mg twice daily. Germline-derived CDR1 and CDR2 are SGHRS and YFSETQ. This CDR3 comprises 13 residues. Trimming took 5 bases from V and 6 from J, leaving 14 bases between them. The sequencing used CD8+ T cells sorted from blood, collected at approximately week 52, from a patient treated with tofacitinib. The receptor was isolated from a human donor with alopecia areata. This chain joins TRBV5-1 and TRBJ1-1, with a weak D call TRBD1 (6 bases). CDR3 protein: CASSPIGGPEAFF. The CDR3 DNA reads as TGCGCCAGCAGTCCGATCGGGGGCCCTGAAGCTTTCTTT.